The entry that follows covers one T cell receptor (beta chain) sequence. Its antigen remains unknown. TCRdb re-analysed the 5' RACE reads in MiXCR, keeping a single row per CDR3 protein. There are around 480,000 distinct CDR3 sequences in the sample; roughly an eighth occur only once, and about 0.94% lies in the top ten. The data stem from a study of identical twins. Study-level results: Clonotypes of the beta chain that were abundant in cord blood carried fewer insertions (memory repertoires showed none).

V lost 3 bases and J 9 bases, leaving 12 bases between the germline ends. The CDR3 runs 13 residues. Per germline, CDR1 DFQATT and CDR2 SNEGSKA (reference sequence). These data were also reused for a study on yellow fever vaccine responses in identical twins.

This chain uses TRBV20-1 with TRBJ1-6; D possibly corresponds to TRBD1 (6 bases). The clonotype comes from a woman between 18 and 29 years old in good health. The sample was CD4+ T cells sorted from blood. In nucleotides, the CDR3 is TGCAGTGCTAGGAGGGGGACGGGTTCACCCCTCCACTTT. This codes for CSARRGTGSPLHF.